This TCR beta chain was found in a study of CD8 T cells in Susac syndrome. The overall study: Susac syndrome patients were untreated, on corticosteroids with some adding intravenous immunoglobulin, or on intravenous immunoglobulin only. Regarding the study as a whole: The CD4+ T cell repertoires in Susac syndrome were not clonally expanded.

CD8+ and CD4+ T cells from blood underwent TCR beta sequencing, which was carried out in a high-throughput format. TEMRA cells underwent FACS enrichment and CD8+ and CD4+ T cells underwent negative isolation. Random hexamers were used to reverse transcribe an amount of roughly 0.45 to 1 ug RNA. TCRdb fed the immunoSEQ multiplex PCR reads into MiXCR, producing one record per CDR3 protein. The repertoire consists of roughly 250,000 distinct CDR3 sequences, with roughly 95% occurring once and the leading ten covering under 0.12%. V lost 5 bases and J lost 5; bases outside the gene matches: 4. CDR1 is LGHDT, CDR2 YNNKEL, per germline (reference sequence). The CDR3 runs to 14 residues. This clonotype occurred once. What it recognizes is unknown.

The specimen was CD4+ T cells from PBMCs. The V call is TRBV3-1, the J call TRBJ2-2, with 8 bases lining up with TRBD2. The TCR comes from a human donor with Susac syndrome. CDR3 DNA sequence: TGTGCCAGCAGCGGGACTAGAGGGACCGGGGAGCTGTTTTTT. Amino acid sequence: CASSGTRGTGELFF.